This TCR beta chain was recorded in a study of T cell repertoires in cytomegalovirus infection. Concerning this clonotype: Its cognate antigen is unknown.

This CDR3 is built from 14 residues. Germline V gene lookup returns CDR1 MDHEN and CDR2 SYDVKM. The V and J ends lost 9 bases and 7 bases, in that order; junction bases with no gene match: 11. TCRdb fed the reads into MiXCR, producing one record per CDR3 protein. Of 380,000 or so distinct CDR3 sequences in the sample, around a third are singletons; the top ten hold roughly 14%. The receptor comes from a human donor in good health (CMV status not recorded). Some clones in this sample may be carry-over from other donors' samples. Sequenced material: cultured PBMCs, taken from culture after CMV antigen stimulation. This rearrangement joins TRBV28 to TRBJ2-1; 8 bases match TRBD2. In DNA form, the CDR3 reads TGTGCCAGTCAGGCTGGCGGGAGGCGGAATGAGCAGTTCTTC. Amino acids: CASQAGGRRNEQFF.